A selection of T cell receptor beta chains follows, all from one sample in a study of blood T cell repertoires in COVID-19. TCRdb's copy holds only in-frame clones and misses some; the assay was immunoSEQ multiplex PCR. The sample holds 8,500 to 10,000 clones, about 81% seen once. The sequenced sample was peripheral blood. These receptors all stem from a man between 60 and 75 years old with active COVID-19. Each CDR3 is given with its conserved first and last residue. The D gene is left open where the match is weak. Not every row has a clone size; where given, it reads once, few, many or a size class.

D gene	V gene	J gene	clone size	CDR3 protein	CDR3 DNA
.	TRBV11-3	TRBJ2-5	.	CASRSEARETQYF	TGTGCCAGCCGATCGGAGGCTAGAGAGACCCAGTACTTC
TRBD2	TRBV4-3	TRBJ2-1	.	CASSHGLAGLDEQFF	TGCGCCAGCAGCCACGGACTAGCGGGTTTGGATGAGCAGTTCTTC
TRBD2	TRBV9	TRBJ2-3	.	CASSQLTSGGITDTQYF	TGTGCCAGCAGCCAGCTGACTAGCGGGGGCATCACAGATACGCAGTATTTT
.	TRBV7-3	TRBJ2-3	.	CASSLSGEDTQYF	TGTGCCAGCAGCCTGTCGGGGGAAGATACGCAGTATTTT
TRBD2	TRBV18	TRBJ2-1	.	CASSPPSHERGSSYNEQFF	TGTGCCAGCTCACCACCGAGTCACGAGCGGGGGTCCTCCTACAATGAGCAGTTCTTC
TRBD2	TRBV5-1	TRBJ2-5	.	CASSLAPSGRAETQYF	TGCGCCAGCAGCTTGGCTCCTAGCGGGAGGGCGGAGACCCAGTACTTC
TRBD1	TRBV19	TRBJ1-5	.	CASRDGQGGFSNQPQHF	TGTGCCAGTAGGGATGGACAGGGAGGGTTTAGCAATCAGCCCCAGCATTTT
.	TRBV6-5	TRBJ1-5	.	CASRELQISNQPQHF	TGTGCCAGCAGAGAGTTACAGATTAGCAATCAGCCCCAGCATTTT
TRBD2	TRBV2	TRBJ2-3	.	CASIAGGRGTQYF	TGTGCCAGCATAGCGGGGGGGCGGGGGACGCAGTATTTT
.	TRBV28	TRBJ2-3	.	CASGTTVVGTQYF	TGTGCCAGCGGGACAACGGTTGTCGGTACGCAGTATTTT
.	TRBV18	TRBJ1-2	.	CASSAPPDTSSLHGYTF	TGTGCCAGCTCAGCACCCCCGGACACTTCAAGTCTTCATGGCTACACCTTC
.	TRBV5-1	TRBJ2-2	.	CASSLGLQRNTGELFF	TGCGCCAGCAGCTTGGGACTGCAAAGGAACACCGGGGAGCTGTTTTTT
TRBD1	TRBV5-6	TRBJ1-2	.	CASSSGGPYGYTF	TGTGCCAGCAGCTCAGGGGGCCCCTATGGCTACACCTTC
TRBD2	TRBV7-9	TRBJ2-5	.	CASSTGTSGRTQSLYF	TGTGCCAGCAGCACCGGGACTAGCGGGAGGACCCAGAGTCTGTACTTC
TRBD1	TRBV18	TRBJ2-7	.	CASSPSGQGSYEQYF	TGTGCCAGCTCACCGTCGGGACAGGGCTCCTACGAGCAGTACTTC
TRBD1	TRBV27	TRBJ2-2	.	CASSLNRGNTGELFF	TGTGCCAGCAGTTTAAACAGGGGGAACACCGGGGAGCTGTTTTTT
.	TRBV7-8	TRBJ2-5	few	CASSFRGPKTAETQYF	TGTGCCAGCAGCTTCAGGGGACCGAAAACAGCCGAGACCCAGTACTTC
TRBD1	TRBV9	TRBJ1-2	once	CASTLGQGDGYTF	TGTGCCAGCACCCTGGGACAGGGGGATGGCTACACCTTC
TRBD1	TRBV28	TRBJ2-7	.	CASGRQGVNEQYF	TGTGCCAGCGGTCGACAGGGTGTGAACGAGCAGTACTTC
TRBD1	TRBV19	TRBJ2-2	.	CASTIPRDRGAGELFF	TGTGCCAGTACCATCCCCCGGGACAGGGGCGCCGGGGAGCTGTTTTTT
.	TRBV19	TRBJ1-5	.	CASSSGGWYSNQPQHF	TGTGCCAGTAGTTCGGGGGGATGGTATAGCAATCAGCCCCAGCATTTT
.	TRBV12-5	TRBJ1-4	.	CASGPSGGNEKLFF	TGTGCTAGTGGCCCCAGCGGGGGCAATGAAAAACTGTTTTTT
TRBD1	TRBV29-1	TRBJ2-1	.	CSVFRDSNYNEQFF	TGCAGCGTATTCCGGGACAGTAACTACAATGAGCAGTTCTTC
TRBD1	TRBV7-2	TRBJ1-4	.	CASSLVSGQGNEKLFF	TGTGCCAGCAGCTTAGTTTCTGGACAGGGAAATGAAAAACTGTTTTTT
.	TRBV11-3	TRBJ2-5	few	CASSQWGVEETQYF	TGTGCCAGCAGCCAGTGGGGGGTAGAAGAGACCCAGTACTTC
.	TRBV9	TRBJ1-5	.	CASSVGGHAAPQHF	TGTGCCAGCAGCGTAGGGGGACACGCAGCACCCCAGCATTTT
.	TRBV6-5	TRBJ2-7	.	CASSYSGRTYEQYF	TGTGCCAGCAGTTACTCGGGCAGAACCTACGAGCAGTACTTC
TRBD2	TRBV7-3	TRBJ2-3	.	CASSLAGGATDTQYF	TGTGCCAGCAGCCTAGCGGGAGGGGCCACAGATACGCAGTATTTT
.	TRBV18	TRBJ1-2	.	CASSPPGSPYGYTF	TGTGCCAGCTCACCACCGGGCAGCCCCTATGGCTACACCTTC
.	TRBV18	TRBJ1-3	.	CASSLAGREGRGNTIYF	TGTGCCAGCTCACTGGCTGGGAGGGAGGGCAGGGGAAACACCATATATTTT
.	TRBV12-5	TRBJ1-6	once	CASGPHGGASPLHF	TGTGCTAGTGGTCCTCATGGGGGGGCCTCACCCCTCCACTTT
.	TRBV5-6	TRBJ1-2	few	CASSTLGGAFNYGYTF	TGTGCCAGCAGCACCCTGGGGGGGGCCTTTAACTATGGCTACACCTTC
.	TRBV2	TRBJ2-1	.	CASRWRDYNEQFF	TGTGCCAGTCGGTGGAGGGATTACAATGAGCAGTTCTTC
TRBD1	TRBV5-6	TRBJ2-6	.	CASSLAGAGGGSGANVLTF	TGTGCCAGCAGCTTGGCCGGAGCAGGGGGCGGCTCTGGGGCCAACGTCCTGACTTTC
.	TRBV30	TRBJ2-7	.	CAWSYNEQYF	TGTGCCTGGAGTTATAACGAGCAGTACTTC
.	TRBV6-4	TRBJ1-2	.	CASSDSGGYGYTF	TGTGCCAGCAGTGACAGCGGCGGCTACGGCTACACCTTC
.	TRBV14	TRBJ1-1	.	CASSRGLGTTLNTEAFF	TGTGCCAGCAGCCGCGGACTCGGGACAACGTTGAACACTGAAGCTTTCTTT
TRBD2	TRBV7-9	TRBJ2-6	.	CALPRGGGFPGANVLTF	TGTGCCCTACCTCGCGGGGGGGGCTTTCCTGGGGCCAACGTCCTGACTTTC
TRBD2	TRBV2	TRBJ2-7	.	CASRDPSGAYEQYF	TGTGCCAGCAGAGATCCTAGCGGAGCCTACGAGCAGTACTTC
.	TRBV12-5	TRBJ2-2	.	CASASAGKATGELFF	TGTGCTAGTGCCTCGGCAGGGAAGGCCACCGGGGAGCTGTTTTTT
.	TRBV7-9	TRBJ2-2	.	CASTPFAGPRNTGELFF	TGTGCCAGCACCCCCTTCGCTGGGCCCCGGAACACCGGGGAGCTGTTTTTT
TRBD2	TRBV5-4	TRBJ2-1	.	CASSLGLAGAGEQFF	TGTGCCAGCAGCTTGGGACTAGCGGGAGCGGGTGAGCAGTTCTTC
.	TRBV7-9	TRBJ2-7	.	CASSLGAYLENEQYF	TGTGCCAGCAGCTTGGGGGCCTATCTGGAGAACGAGCAGTACTTC
.	TRBV27	TRBJ2-1	once	CASSLGRGRGNEQFF	TGTGCCAGCAGTTTAGGCCGGGGTCGTGGCAATGAGCAGTTCTTC
TRBD1	TRBV29-1	TRBJ2-7	.	CSVSGTGTHEQYF	TGCAGCGTCTCCGGGACAGGTACCCACGAGCAGTACTTC
TRBD1	TRBV23-1	TRBJ2-4	few	CARGTGLAKNIQYF	TGCGCCAGGGGGACAGGGCTAGCCAAAAACATTCAGTACTTC
.	TRBV7-3	TRBJ2-2	.	CASIGSGRGNTGELFF	TGTGCCAGCATCGGGTCTGGGCGGGGGAACACCGGGGAGCTGTTTTTT
TRBD1	TRBV28	TRBJ1-6	.	CASSLPPGQGGSPLHF	TGTGCCAGCAGTTTACCGCCGGGACAGGGAGGATCACCCCTCCACTTT
TRBD2	TRBV15	TRBJ2-7	.	CATSSHFGRKGAYEQYF	TGTGCCACCAGCAGCCACTTCGGGAGGAAGGGTGCCTACGAGCAGTACTTC
.	TRBV12-3/TRBV12-4	TRBJ1-1	.	CASSLSGREAFF	TGTGCCAGCAGTTTATCGGGGAGGGAAGCTTTCTTT
.	TRBV11-3	TRBJ2-1	.	CASSPDGSSYNEQFF	TGTGCCAGCAGCCCAGACGGGAGCTCCTACAATGAGCAGTTCTTC
TRBD1	TRBV7-3	TRBJ2-7	.	CASSPRGPGTGGYEQYF	TGTGCCAGCAGCCCCAGGGGACCCGGGACAGGGGGCTACGAGCAGTACTTC
.	TRBV12-3/TRBV12-4	TRBJ2-3	.	CASSSRGSDTQYF	TGTGCCAGCAGTTCCCGAGGTTCAGATACGCAGTATTTT
TRBD1	TRBV5-6	TRBJ1-5	.	CASSLGPGQVVLPQHF	TGTGCCAGCAGCTTGGGTCCCGGACAGGTGGTTCTGCCCCAGCATTTT
TRBD2	TRBV19	TRBJ2-5	.	CASSMQGGREGETQYF	TGTGCCAGTAGTATGCAAGGTGGGCGGGAGGGGGAGACCCAGTACTTC